This passage covers 30 T cell receptor beta chains from one sample sequenced in a study of T cell responses to AZD1222 COVID-19 vaccine. Profiling relied on immunoSEQ multiplex PCR, and the TCRdb table lists in-frame clones only, not all of them. The table shows 100,000 to 150,000 clones, with more than 70% occurring only once. The sample here was peripheral blood, taken on day 0 of AZD1222 vaccination. The receptors originated from an adult in good health.

This clone was counted a few times. The genes are TRBV4-1 and TRBJ2-7; TRBD1 matches 10 bases. Germline lookup yields CDR1 MGHRA and CDR2 YSYEKL. Germline trimming cut 2 bases from V and 2 bases from J; bases unmatched to any gene: 6. CDR3 length equals 16 residues. In DNA, the CDR3 is TGCGCCAGCAGCCAACCGACAGGGGGCAGCCCCTACGAGCAGTACTTC. It is translated as CASSQPTGGSPYEQYF.

The chain carries TRBV6-5 and TRBJ1-2, with D unresolved. Germline loops: CDR1 MNHEY, CDR2 SVGAGI. V lost 5 bases, J lost 6 bases, and 19 bases lay in between. The CDR3 contains 15 residues. In nucleotides, the CDR3 is TGTGCCAGCAGTCTGACACGCTATTTTTTCAATGGCTACACCTTC. Translating gives CASSLTRYFFNGYTF.

V gene TRBV29-1 combines with J gene TRBJ2-4; D not certain. Trimming stripped 3 bases from V and 6 bases from J, with 6 bases between. This CDR3 contains 11 residues. Per germline, CDR1 SQVTM and CDR2 ANQGSEA. This CDR3 reads CSVDAGNIQYF. CDR3 coding DNA: TGCAGCGTTGATGCTGGAAACATTCAGTACTTC.

This clone was seen just once. This chain connects TRBV5-1 to TRBJ1-1, with D unclear. The CDR3 runs to 14 residues. Germline lookup yields CDR1 SGHRS and CDR2 YFSETQ. V lost 8 bases, J lost 7 bases, and 21 bases lay in between. DNA of the CDR3: TGCGCCAGTACCACCGATCCGGGCCGCTATGAAGCTTTCTTT. This sequence encodes CASTTDPGRYEAFF.

The rearrangement links TRBV3-1 (or the pseudogene TRBV3-2) to TRBJ2-1; D might be TRBD2 (6 bases). Trimming took off 6 bases at V and 1 base at J, with 10 bases between the two ends. Per germline, CDR1 LGHDT and CDR2 YNNKEL (reference sequence). This CDR3 is 14 amino acids long. CDR3 loop: CASSPGTSYNEQFF. The DNA of the CDR3 is TGTGCCAGCAGTCCTGGGACTTCCTACAATGAGCAGTTCTTC.

The V call is TRBV7-8, the J call TRBJ2-7; 12 bases match TRBD2. Germline V gene sequence: CDR1 SGHVS, CDR2 FQNEAQ. Trimming removed 6 bases from V and 9 bases from J; junction bases left unmatched: 21. CDR3 length: 18 amino acids. As DNA, the CDR3 is TGTGCCAGCAGTCCGGGACTAGCGGGCGTAGTGGGTCATGCGTGGCAGTACTTC. Protein product: CASSPGLAGVVGHAWQYF.

The chain employs TRBV20-1 and TRBJ2-3; D is possibly TRBD2 (5 bases). Germline V lookup: CDR1 DFQATT, CDR2 SNEGSKA (reference sequence). The CDR3 contains 14 residues. V was pared by 3 bases and J by 3 bases, with 13 bases between. In nucleotides, the CDR3 is TGCAGTGCTAGTTCGGGAACCGGTACAGATACGCAGTATTTT. The encoded protein is CSASSGTGTDTQYF.

The chain joins TRBV20-1 to TRBJ1-1; D is ambiguous. Germline CDR1 is DFQATT and CDR2 is SNEGSKA (reference sequence). The CDR3 has 13 amino acids. V gave up 3 bases and J gave up 0 bases, with 8 bases separating them. The CDR3 DNA reads TGCAGTGCTAGTAGGCGTATGAACACTGAAGCTTTCTTT. This translates into CSASRRMNTEAFF.

The V call is TRBV7-2, the J call TRBJ2-7; TRBD2 might be the D (5 bases). Germline assignment: CDR1 SGHTA and CDR2 FQGNSA. The CDR3 is 14 amino acids. V was shortened by 5 bases and J by 3 bases, with 14 bases between the two germline ends. The CDR3 DNA is TGTGCCAGCAGCCCGCCTCGGGATCGCTACGAGCAGTACTTC. Its translation is CASSPPRDRYEQYF.

A note on this clone: The junction departs from germline at one end; a sequencing error may be responsible. V and J are TRBV5-1 and TRBJ1-2; 10 bases align to TRBD1. From germline, CDR1 is SGHRS and CDR2 YFSETQ. The CDR3 is made up of 14 amino acids. The chain's CDR3 is CASRSGQGVIGCTF. CDR3 sequence (DNA): TGCGCCAGCAGATCCGGACAGGGGGTTATTGGCTGCACCTTC.

The chain recombines TRBV6-1 with TRBJ2-5; TRBD1 is a possible D gene (6 bases). Germline CDR1 MNHNS, CDR2 SASEGT. The V end was cut by 1 base, the J end by 3 bases, with 9 bases between. The CDR3 contains 14 residues. CDR3 amino acids: CASSEDYREETQYF. CDR3 sequence (DNA): TGTGCCAGCAGTGAAGACTACAGGGAAGAGACCCAGTACTTC.

The chain combines TRBV5-1 with TRBJ2-7; the D gene is possibly TRBD2 (7 bases). CDR1 is SGHRS, CDR2 YFSETQ, per germline. The V end was cut by 4 bases, the J end by 0 bases, with 17 bases between. The CDR3 covers 16 residues. The CDR3 loop reads CASSRRGGASSYEQYF. The CDR3 DNA sequence: TGCGCCAGCAGCCGCCGAGGGGGGGCAAGCTCCTACGAGCAGTACTTC.

The chain is built from TRBV9 and TRBJ1-3; D may be TRBD1 (5 bases). CDR1 and CDR2 from the germline V gene are SGDLS and YYNGEE. The CDR3 loop spans 15 amino acids. Trimming cost V 2 bases and J 2 bases, with 11 bases left between them. Written as DNA, the CDR3 is TGTGCCAGCAGCGTCGAAGGGACTACTGGAAACACCATATATTTT. Translating gives CASSVEGTTGNTIYF.

CDR3 in DNA: TGTGCCAGCGCCCTGGGAAGTGCGGGGTATGGCTACACCTTC. Translation: CASALGSAGYGYTF. The V call is TRBV21-1, the J call TRBJ1-2. TRBV21-1 is deemed a pseudogene. The CDR3 has 14 residues.

This rearrangement joins TRBV5-4 to TRBJ2-3; perhaps D is TRBD1 or TRBD2 (5 bases each). From germline, CDR1 is SGHNT and CDR2 YYREEE (reference sequence). V was shortened by 2 bases and J by 9 bases, with 13 bases between the two germline ends. The CDR3 is 13 residues long. CDR3 bases: TGTGCCAGCAGCTTCACCGAGGGGAACACGCAGTATTTT. Protein: CASSFTEGNTQYF.

The chain combines TRBV7-6 with TRBJ1-3, with a weak D call TRBD1 (5 bases). Looked up from germline, CDR1 is SGHVS and CDR2 is FNYEAQ. Trimming removed 3 bases at V and 4 bases at J, with 25 bases between. The CDR3 extends over 19 amino acids. For the CDR3, the DNA is TGTGCCAGCAGCTTGAGGGGTGGACCCTCACAGGCTCACGGAAACACCATATATTTT. Translated: CASSLRGGPSQAHGNTIYF. The complete variable domain, with remaining parts taken from reference TRBV7-6 and TRBJ1-3, reads GAGVSQSPRYKVTKRGQDVALRCDPISGHVSLYWYRQALGQGPEFLTYFNYEAQQDKSGLPNDRFSAERPEGSISTLTIQRTEQRDSAMYRCASSLRGGPSQAHGNTIYFGEGSWLTVV.

The J gene is TRBJ2-1, the V gene TRBV12-3 or TRBV12-4; 9 nucleotides match TRBD1. V was clipped by 7 bases and J by 10 bases; unmatched bases: 8. The length of the CDR3 is 13 residues. CDR3 nucleotide sequence: TGTGCCAGCACCCGGGACAGGGAAGGAGAGCAGTTCTTC. As protein: CASTRDREGEQFF.

The chain recombines TRBV5-8 with TRBJ2-5, with 14 bases aligning to TRBD2. The CDR3 totals 17 residues. Germline V gene data show CDR1 as SGHTS and CDR2 as YDEGEE. Trimming removed 3 bases from V and 7 bases from J; junction bases left unmatched: 11. The CDR3 region has the DNA TGTGCCAGCAGCTATCAAGGACTAGCGGGAGGTCGTGGGACCCAGTACTTC. Protein sequence: CASSYQGLAGGRGTQYF. The complete variable domain, with remaining parts taken from reference TRBV5-8 and TRBJ2-5, reads EAGVTQSPTHLIKTRGQQATLRCSPISGHTSVYWYQQALGLGLQFLLWYDEGEERNRGNFPPRFSGRQFPNYSSELNVNALELEDSALYLCASSYQGLAGGRGTQYFGPGTRLLVL.

The CDR3 region has the DNA TGTGCCAGCACGGTGTCAGGAAACACCGGGGAGCTGTTTTTT. Amino acids: CASTVSGNTGELFF. The chain links TRBV2 to TRBJ2-2, with unresolved D. V lost 7 bases and J lost 2, with 11 bases in between. The germline gives CDR1 SNHLY, CDR2 FYNNEI. The CDR3 covers 14 residues.

The chain joins TRBV6-5 to TRBJ2-7, with D perhaps being TRBD1 or TRBD2 (5 bases each). The germline V gene has CDR1 MNHEY and CDR2 SVGAGI. V was pared by 7 bases and J by 5 bases, with 21 bases between. CDR3 size: 15 residues. The CDR3 sequence: CASTVAGTPVHEQYF. CDR3 DNA: TGTGCCAGCACCGTTGCCGGGACCCCCGTCCACGAGCAGTACTTC.

The rearrangement uses TRBV6-5 and TRBJ1-2; no clear D gene. Trimming removed 0 bases at V and 1 base at J, with 6 bases between. The CDR3 has 14 amino acids. CDR1 is MNHEY and CDR2 is SVGAGI in the germline V gene. CDR3 in amino acids: CASSYSGSNYGYTF. CDR3 DNA: TGTGCCAGCAGTTACTCCGGCAGTAACTATGGCTACACCTTC.

This rearrangement joins TRBV2 to TRBJ2-3; no clear D. V lost 6 bases to trimming and J lost 4 bases, with 5 bases between them. The germline CDR1 and CDR2 sequences are SNHLY and FYNNEI. The CDR3 consists of 11 residues. The CDR3 DNA follows: TGTGCCAGCAGCCCGGCAGATACGCAGTATTTT. Its translation is CASSPADTQYF.

This chain uses TRBV5-5 with TRBJ1-6; D may be TRBD1 (6 bases). CDR3 length: 18 amino acids. V was trimmed by 0 bases and J by 0 bases, leaving 13 bases between them. Germline V lookup: CDR1 SGHKS, CDR2 YYEKEE (reference sequence). The chain's CDR3 is CASSLDRGSSSYNSPLHF. The CDR3 DNA is TGTGCCAGCAGCTTGGATAGGGGGTCGAGCTCCTATAATTCACCCCTCCACTTT.

The chain employs TRBV11-3 and TRBJ2-7; unclear D gene. Looked up from germline, CDR1 is SGHNT and CDR2 is YENEEA. The germline V and J ends were trimmed by 1 base and 6 bases, with 13 bases remaining between them. The CDR3 runs 14 residues. The CDR3 loop is CASSLGQSQREQYF. DNA for the CDR3: TGTGCCAGCAGCTTAGGCCAATCCCAGCGCGAGCAGTACTTC.

The chain carries TRBV29-1 and TRBJ2-2; 7 nucleotides agree with TRBD1. The V gene end was trimmed by 3 bases and the J gene end by 6 bases; junction bases not matched to a gene: 4. Germline values: CDR1 SQVTM, CDR2 ANQGSEA. The CDR3 totals 13 residues. This CDR3 reads CSVDTGVAGELFF. The CDR3 region has the DNA TGCAGCGTTGATACAGGGGTTGCCGGGGAGCTGTTTTTT.

CDR3 loop: CASSVAANTGELFF. The CDR3 DNA reads as TGTGCCAGCAGCGTGGCCGCGAACACCGGGGAGCTGTTTTTT. The V call is TRBV9, the J call TRBJ2-2; D is unclear. The CDR3 has 14 residues. Trimming cost V 2 bases and J 0 bases, with 5 bases left between them. Germline-derived CDR1 and CDR2 are SGDLS and YYNGEE. The full variable domain, completed using reference TRBV9 and TRBJ2-2, is DSGVTQTPKHLITATGQRVTLRCSPRSGDLSVYWYQQSLDQGLQFLIQYYNGEERAKGNILERFSAQQFPDLHSELNLSSLELGDSALYFCASSVAANTGELFFGEGSRLTVL.

The chain has TRBV19 and TRBJ2-7; unclear D gene. Per germline, CDR1 LNHDA and CDR2 SQIVND (reference sequence). The CDR3 has 14 amino acids. Trimming shortened V by 1 base and J by 5 bases, and 12 bases separated the two germline ends. The CDR3, as DNA: TGTGCCAGTAGTATAGGACCGACCCTCCACGAGCAGTACTTC. Its protein is CASSIGPTLHEQYF.

This chain's CDR3 is CSVAPGDGETQYF. In DNA, the CDR3 is TGCAGCGTTGCCCCGGGAGATGGAGAGACCCAGTACTTC. This chain joins TRBV29-1 and TRBJ2-5, with D possibly being TRBD2 (6 bases). The CDR3 consists of 13 residues. Germline CDR1 SQVTM, CDR2 ANQGSEA. The ends were cut back, 4 bases at V and 4 bases at J, with 13 bases in the middle.

The chain is built from TRBV11-2 and TRBJ2-1; D is tentatively TRBD1 or TRBD2 (6 bases each). Per germline, CDR1 SGHAT and CDR2 FQNNGV. V lost 3 bases and J 0 bases, leaving 15 bases between the germline ends. This CDR3 has 17 amino acids. CDR3 coding DNA: TGTGCCAGCAGCTTCGGGGGCCGCTCCTACTCCTACAATGAGCAGTTCTTC. Residues: CASSFGGRSYSYNEQFF.

This chain joins TRBV19 and TRBJ1-4; D is unresolved. The V end was cut by 3 bases, the J end by 4 bases, with 9 bases between. The CDR3 length is 14 residues. Per the germline V gene, CDR1 is LNHDA and CDR2 is SQIVND (reference sequence). In DNA, the CDR3 is TGTGCCAGTAGTATGGGCAGACTTAATGAAAAACTGTTTTTT. Amino acids: CASSMGRLNEKLFF.